These 21 T cell receptor beta chains came from one sample sequenced in a study of blood T cell repertoires in COVID-19. Produced via immunoSEQ multiplex PCR; TCRdb's table is partial and in-frame only. The data contain fewer than 250,000 clones, over 80% of them seen just once; the ten biggest clones take up just under 6.5%. Input material: peripheral blood. The origin of the receptors is a woman aged 60-75 years with active or convalescent COVID-19.

This clone was observed a few times. The rearrangement joins TRBV5-4 to TRBJ2-3, with 8 bases matching TRBD1. Germline V gene data show CDR1 as SGHNT and CDR2 as YYREEE (reference sequence). The CDR3 consists of 13 residues. The ends lost 4 bases at V and 4 bases at J; junction bases unmatched: 2. CDR3 sequence reads: CASSMTGADTQYF. CDR3 DNA sequence: TGTGCCAGCAGCATGACAGGGGCAGATACGCAGTATTTT.

V gene TRBV19 combines with J gene TRBJ1-1; TRBD1 might be the D (6 bases). This CDR3 has 15 amino acids. V shed 5 bases and J shed 5 bases, with 18 bases lying between them. Germline V gives CDR1 LNHDA, CDR2 SQIVND (reference sequence). The CDR3: CASSPWDTGGTEAFF. The CDR3 nucleotides read TGTGCCAGTAGTCCCTGGGACACCGGGGGGACTGAAGCTTTCTTT.

This sequence joins TRBV9 and TRBJ1-2; D is unclear. Per germline, CDR1 SGDLS and CDR2 YYNGEE. Trimming left V 3 bases short and J 7 bases short, with 10 bases between. The CDR3 is made up of 12 amino acids. CDR3 bases: TGTGCCAGCAGCGGTTGGCAGGCTGGCTACACCTTC. It is translated as CASSGWQAGYTF. The variable domain in full, completed from reference TRBV9 and TRBJ1-2, reads DSGVTQTPKHLITATGQRVTLRCSPRSGDLSVYWYQQSLDQGLQFLIQYYNGEERAKGNILERFSAQQFPDLHSELNLSSLELGDSALYFCASSGWQAGYTFGSGTRLTVV.

The gene calls are TRBV5-6 and TRBJ2-6; TRBD1 aligns across 10 bases. The CDR3 runs 18 residues. The V segment lost 3 bases and the J segment 0 bases; nucleotides outside the gene matches: 6. Germline V gene data show CDR1 as SGHDT and CDR2 as YYEEEE. For the CDR3, the DNA is TGTGCCAGCAGCTCCCTGAGGGACAGGGGCTCTGGGGCCAACGTCCTGACTTTC. It is translated as CASSSLRDRGSGANVLTF.

In its sample, this clone was seen once. CDR3 loop: CASSLSSGVGGPFYEQYF. The CDR3 DNA reads as TGTGCCAGCAGCTTAAGTAGCGGCGTGGGAGGGCCCTTCTACGAGCAGTACTTC. V usage is TRBV11-3 and J usage is TRBJ2-7, with TRBD2 identical over 7 bases. The germline V gene encodes CDR1 SGHNT and CDR2 YENEEA. V trimming: 2 bases; J trimming: 3 bases; junction bases outside the gene matches: 16. The CDR3 is made up of 18 amino acids.

The rearrangement joins TRBV4-2 to TRBJ2-2; TRBD1 aligns across 12 bases. CDR3 length: 18 amino acids. The V segment lost 3 bases and the J segment 3 bases; nucleotides outside the gene matches: 8. CDR1 LGHNA and CDR2 YNFKEQ come from the germline V gene. CDR3 region: CASSQGTGGMGYTGELFF. The DNA of the CDR3 is TGTGCCAGCAGCCAGGGGACAGGGGGCATGGGGTACACCGGGGAGCTGTTTTTT.

This clone occurred once. The J gene is TRBJ1-4, the V gene TRBV6-6, with a tentative D call TRBD1 (6 bases). CDR1 and CDR2 from the germline V gene are MNHNY and SVGAGI (reference sequence). Trimming took 2 bases from V and 1 from J, leaving 11 bases between them. CDR3 length: 16 amino acids. The CDR3 loop is CASSYGGQGTNEKLFF. The CDR3 bases are TGTGCCAGCAGTTACGGGGGCCAGGGAACTAATGAAAAACTGTTTTTT.

The chain is built from TRBV10-3 and TRBJ1-2, with 9 nucleotides matching TRBD1. Germline-derived CDR1 and CDR2 are ENHRY and SYGVKD. The CDR3 extends over 14 amino acids. The junction had 6 bases not matched to a gene; V was cut back by 4 bases and J by 6 bases. The CDR3 region is CAISVGTGPDGYTF. DNA for the CDR3: TGTGCCATCAGTGTGGGGACAGGGCCAGATGGCTACACCTTC.

The chain carries TRBV15 and TRBJ2-7; no firm D call. The CDR3 contains 14 residues. Looked up from germline, CDR1 is LNHNV and CDR2 is YYDKDF (reference sequence). Trimming left V 0 bases short and J 3 bases short, with 9 bases between. CDR3 DNA sequence: TGTGCCACCAGCAGAGATAAAACAAGCTACGAGCAGTACGTC. Its protein is CATSRDKTSYEQYV.

This clone was seen once. The CDR3 DNA follows: TGTGCCAGCAGCTTAATGGCGGCAGATACGCAGTATTTT. It codes for CASSLMAADTQYF. The chain has TRBV7-3 and TRBJ2-3, with no clear D. This CDR3 is built from 13 residues. Trimming cost V 1 base and J 4 bases, with 6 bases left between them. Germline V lookup: CDR1 SGHTA, CDR2 FQGTGA. The full variable domain, completed using reference TRBV7-3 and TRBJ2-3, is GAGVSQTPSNKVTEKGKYVELRCDPISGHTALYWYRQSLGQGPEFLIYFQGTGAADDSGLPNDRFFAVRPEGSVSTLKIQRTERGDSAVYLCASSLMAADTQYFGPGTRLTVL.

The rearrangement joins TRBV13 to TRBJ1-1; no clear D gene. Germline values: CDR1 PRHDT, CDR2 FYEKMQ (reference sequence). This CDR3 is built from 13 residues. V lost 3 bases, J lost 3 bases, and 8 bases lay in between. The CDR3 sequence: CASSLNGDTEAFF. In DNA, the CDR3 is TGTGCCAGCAGCTTGAACGGGGACACTGAAGCTTTCTTT.

This chain connects TRBV7-2 to TRBJ2-2; 9 bases are shared with TRBD1. CDR1 is SGHTA and CDR2 is FQGNSA in the germline V gene. The ends lost 5 bases at V and 6 bases at J; junction bases unmatched: 4. The CDR3 length is 14 residues. This CDR3 reads CASSLDRGPGELFF. CDR3 DNA sequence: TGTGCCAGCAGCCTGGACAGGGGCCCCGGGGAGCTGTTTTTT. The full variable domain, completed using reference TRBV7-2 and TRBJ2-2, is GAGVSQSPSNKVTEKGKDVELRCDPISGHTALYWYRQSLGQGLEFLIYFQGNSAPDKSGLPSDRFSAERTGGSVSTLTIQRTQQEDSAVYLCASSLDRGPGELFFGEGSRLTVL.

DNA for the CDR3: TGTGCCAGCAGCTTACTGTTTGGGACTAGCGGGGGGCCAATCAATGAGCAGTTCTTC. It encodes CASSLLFGTSGGPINEQFF. V and J are TRBV7-2 and TRBJ2-1, with TRBD2 matching 15 bases. This CDR3 spans 19 amino acids. Germline CDR1 is SGHTA and CDR2 is FQGNSA. The junction had 11 bases not matched to a gene; V was cut back by 2 bases and J by 6 bases.

Points on this clone: The junction differs from germline at one of its ends, possibly a read error. The gene calls are TRBV7-7 and TRBJ2-2, with a possible D match to TRBD1 (5 bases). There are 16 residues in the CDR3. Germline V CDR1 and CDR2: SSHAT, FNYEAQ (reference sequence). The DNA for the CDR3 is TGTGCTAGCAGCTTAGACAGTCTCGCGAACACCGGGGAGCTGTTTTTT. Amino acid sequence: CASSLDSLANTGELFF.

The J gene is TRBJ1-2, the V gene TRBV27, with D hard to call. Trimming took off 5 bases at V and 4 bases at J, with 14 bases between the two ends. The CDR3 extends over 14 amino acids. Germline V gene lookup returns CDR1 MNHEY and CDR2 SMNVEV (reference sequence). The DNA for the CDR3 is TGTGCCAGCAGTACCCTCGACGGAGTCTATGGCTACACCTTC. This translates into CASSTLDGVYGYTF.

This chain joins TRBV18 and TRBJ1-1, with D possibly being TRBD1 (6 bases). CDR3 size: 14 residues. The germline V gene encodes CDR1 KGHSH and CDR2 LQKENI. Trimming took 5 bases from V and 3 from J, leaving 13 bases between them. The CDR3 DNA reads TGTGCCAGCTCAACCACAGGGTGGCACACTGAAGCTTTCTTT. Protein sequence: CASSTTGWHTEAFF.

The V and J genes are TRBV11-2 and TRBJ1-1; D gene unclear. In germline, CDR1 is SGHAT, CDR2 FQNNGV. Trimming stripped 4 bases from V and 1 base from J, with 10 bases between. There are 14 residues in the CDR3. CDR3 protein: CASSYRRGNTEAFF. The DNA of the CDR3 is TGTGCCAGCAGCTACCGACGGGGGAACACTGAAGCTTTCTTT.

The rearrangement joins TRBV27 to TRBJ1-6; D remains ambiguous. Germline V lookup: CDR1 MNHEY, CDR2 SMNVEV (reference sequence). The V and J ends lost 6 bases and 0 bases respectively, with 6 bases between them. This CDR3 has 14 amino acids. CDR3 DNA sequence: TGTGCCAGCAGCCCGAGCTCCTATAATTCACCCCTCCACTTT. Translating it yields CASSPSSYNSPLHF.

This clone was seen once. The chain has TRBV7-6 and TRBJ2-3; D is ambiguous. Trimming took off 2 bases at V and 4 bases at J, with 19 bases between the two ends. Germline V gives CDR1 SGHVS, CDR2 FNYEAQ. CDR3 length equals 17 residues. CDR3 DNA sequence: TGTGCCAGCAGCTTAATGTCGGCCGGTGGAGTTTCAGATACGCAGTATTTT. Translating gives CASSLMSAGGVSDTQYF.

The V and J genes are TRBV3-1 (or the pseudogene TRBV3-2) and TRBJ2-1; D ambiguous. CDR3 size: 13 residues. The germline CDR1 and CDR2 sequences are LGHDT and YNNKEL (reference sequence). The V gene lost 0 bases and the J gene lost 10 bases, with 10 bases spanning the gap. CDR3 sequence reads: CASSQDRSAEQFF. DNA for the CDR3: TGTGCCAGCAGCCAAGATAGGAGCGCAGAGCAGTTCTTC.

This clone was observed a single time. The chain links TRBV7-9 to TRBJ2-7; tentative D call: TRBD1 (6 bases). The CDR3 covers 14 residues. V lost 1 base and J lost 7, with 14 bases in between. Germline values: CDR1 SEHNR, CDR2 FQNEAQ (reference sequence). CDR3 region: CASSLGGPGFEQYV. The CDR3 DNA is TGTGCCAGCAGCTTAGGGGGGCCCGGTTTTGAGCAGTACGTC.